This T cell receptor (beta chain) was documented in a study of PD-1 blockade in mismatch repair-deficient tumors. Study context: Enrolled about 2013-2017, patients had progressing, pretreated mismatch repair-deficient cancers of about a dozen types.

TCRdb keeps only in-frame clones here, not all; method: immunoSEQ multiplex PCR. This table has about 51,000 clones, approximately 84% appearing once. All patients were mismatch repair deficient, assessed by either PCR or immunohistochemistry. TCR sequencing covered a few patients who responded to pembrolizumab. The sequencing here drew on peripheral blood, taken approximately 18 weeks after starting pembrolizumab. The sequence derives from an adult with mismatch repair-deficient cancer.

The CDR3 region has the DNA TGTGCCAGCAGTTGGGATTGGGCAGAAGCTTTCTTT. Its translation: CASSWDWAEAFF. The V gene is TRBV6-1, the J gene TRBJ1-1; D ambiguous. The CDR3 is made up of 12 amino acids. The germline V gene has CDR1 MNHNS and CDR2 SASEGT. Deletions cut 5 bases from V and 8 bases from J, with 12 bases between.